This TCR beta chain was profiled in a study of CD8+ T cells in alopecia areata. Study-level information: Donor skin was harvested from approximately 6-12-month-old C3H/HeJ mice with spontaneous alopecia and grafted onto approximately 7-11-week-old female C3H/HeJ recipients.

Notes on the study in general: Lesional scalp displayed greater clonality than normal scalp, most notably in alopecia totalis/universalis.

cDNA prepared by RNA extraction and subsequent reverse transcription served as the template for sequencing. Produced via immunoSEQ multiplex PCR; TCRdb's table is partial and in-frame only. In total the sample includes about 19,000 clones, none of them seen once. The J segment lost 3 bases and the V segment lost 5 bases, leaving 2 bases of the junction unmatched. The CDR3 contains 14 residues. Looked up from germline, CDR1 is NNHDY and CDR2 is SYVADS. A sort of pooled cutaneous lymph node cells used CD4, CD8alpha, NKG2D, NKG2ACE and other stains. This clone was recorded at least ten times. The target antigen is unknown. Gene and germline names: mouse. The observed sequence ends 4 residues before the CDR3 terminus, with the missing tail filled in from the germline J gene.

The source material was CD8+ T cells sorted from a lymph node. This clonotype was obtained from a C3H/HeJ mouse with alopecia areata. As its MHC haplotype, the strain has H2-k. The chain combines TRBV13-3 with TRBJ2-3; 11 bases match TRBD1. This chain's CDR3 is CASSWDRGAETLYF. CDR3 DNA (partial): TGTGCCAGCAGCTGGGACAGGGGGGCAGAA.